A single sample gave rise to the 6 T cell receptor beta chains below, sequenced in a study of human T cells and chemical hapten exposure. TCRdb reprocessed the RACE reads with MiXCR, giving one entry per CDR3 protein. This sample yields just under 350,000 distinct CDR3 sequences, of which around 6.9% are seen a single time; about 8% belongs to the top ten. The time point: patch test 1, 2 weeks after DPC sensitization. Treatment specified: therapeutic diphenylcyclopropenone sensitization with weekly scalp DPC. The specimen comprised whole blood, sampled in connection with sensitization to the hapten diphenylcyclopropenone (DPC). These receptor sequences come from a woman aged 18-35 years with alopecia areata. Some clones in this sample may be carry-over from other donors' samples.

This clonotype was recorded a few times. The rearrangement uses TRBV13 and TRBJ2-7; perhaps TRBD1 as D (5 bases). V was clipped by 0 bases and J by 2 bases, with 14 bases between them. This CDR3 is built from 16 residues. CDR1 and CDR2 from the germline V gene are PRHDT and FYEKMQ (reference sequence). The CDR3 nucleotides are TGTGCCAGCAGCTTAGGGGGGCGTGGGGTTACCTACGAGCAGTACTTC. It encodes CASSLGGRGVTYEQYF.

This clonotype has at least ten counts. The chain recombines TRBV6-2 or TRBV6-3 with TRBJ1-5; maybe TRBD1 (6 bases). CDR1 is MNHEY and CDR2 is SVGEGT in the germline V gene. The CDR3 extends over 16 amino acids. Trimming removed 6 bases at V and 0 bases at J, with 15 bases between. The CDR3 DNA reads as TGTGCCAGCAGCCAGGGGCGAGGGAGTAGCAATCAGCCCCAGCATTTT. This codes for CASSQGRGSSNQPQHF.

This clonotype has more than one count but fewer than ten. V usage is TRBV2 and J usage is TRBJ2-7; a possible D gene is TRBD2 (6 bases). Germline loops: CDR1 SNHLY, CDR2 FYNNEI. V lost 2 bases to trimming and J lost 5 bases, with 10 bases between them. The CDR3 consists of 13 residues. CDR3 region: CASSEMRGNEQYF. In DNA, the CDR3 is TGTGCCAGCAGTGAAATGCGGGGTAACGAGCAGTACTTC.

The table lists this clonotype with many counts. The gene calls are TRBV4-3 and TRBJ2-7; D is perhaps TRBD2 (6 bases). Trimming took 3 bases from V and 3 from J, leaving 18 bases between them. Germline assignment: CDR1 LGHNA and CDR2 YSLEER. The CDR3 length is 16 residues. The CDR3 loop is CASSQDRDSRLYEQYF. The CDR3, as DNA: TGCGCCAGCAGCCAGGACCGGGACTCCCGACTCTACGAGCAGTACTTC.

This rearrangement joins TRBV20-1 to TRBJ1-2; TRBD1 agrees at 7 bases. Germline CDR1 reads DFQATT; CDR2 reads SNEGSKA (reference sequence). CDR3 length equals 14 residues. V gave up 0 bases and J gave up 2 bases; unmatched junction bases: 3. The CDR3 spells CSARERGQNYGYTF. For the CDR3, the DNA is TGCAGTGCTAGAGAAAGGGGACAGAACTATGGCTACACCTTC.

The CDR3 protein is CASSLNWASGGAGTQYF. The CDR3 DNA sequence: TGCGCCAGCAGCCTAAATTGGGCTAGCGGGGGGGCTGGTACGCAGTATTTT. This chain connects TRBV4-3 to TRBJ2-3, with 12 positions matching TRBD2. Germline V gives CDR1 LGHNA, CDR2 YSLEER. The CDR3 loop spans 17 amino acids. V dropped 4 bases and J dropped 8; count of bases not matched to a gene: 13.